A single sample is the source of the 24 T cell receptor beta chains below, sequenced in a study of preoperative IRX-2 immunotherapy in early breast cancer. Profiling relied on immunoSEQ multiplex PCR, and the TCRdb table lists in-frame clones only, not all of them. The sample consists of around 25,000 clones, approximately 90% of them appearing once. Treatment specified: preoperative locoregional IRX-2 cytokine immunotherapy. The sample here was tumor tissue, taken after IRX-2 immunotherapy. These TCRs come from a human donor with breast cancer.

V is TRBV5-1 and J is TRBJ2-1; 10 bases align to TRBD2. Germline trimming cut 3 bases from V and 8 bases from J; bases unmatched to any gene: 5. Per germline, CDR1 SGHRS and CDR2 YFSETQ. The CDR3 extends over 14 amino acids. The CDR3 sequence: CASSSLTSGHEQFF. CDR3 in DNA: TGCGCCAGCAGCTCGCTGACTAGCGGGCATGAGCAGTTCTTC.

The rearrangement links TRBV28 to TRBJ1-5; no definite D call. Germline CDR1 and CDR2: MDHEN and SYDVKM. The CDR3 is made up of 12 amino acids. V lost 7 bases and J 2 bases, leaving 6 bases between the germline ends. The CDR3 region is CASTFGNQPQHF. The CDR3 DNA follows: TGTGCCAGCACCTTTGGCAATCAGCCCCAGCATTTT.

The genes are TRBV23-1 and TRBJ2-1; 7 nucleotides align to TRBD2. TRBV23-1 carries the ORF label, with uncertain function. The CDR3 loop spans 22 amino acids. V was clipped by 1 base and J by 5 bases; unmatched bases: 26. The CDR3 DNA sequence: TGCGCCAGCAGTCAATGTTTGAGTGTCCTCTTTTCGGGGGGTGTCATGGACAATGAGCAGTTCTTC. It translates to CASSQCLSVLFSGGVMDNEQFF.

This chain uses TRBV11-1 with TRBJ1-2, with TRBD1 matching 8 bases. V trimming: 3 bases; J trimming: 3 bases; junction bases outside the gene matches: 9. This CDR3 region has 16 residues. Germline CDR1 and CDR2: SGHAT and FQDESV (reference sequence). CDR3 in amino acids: CASSFDQGASDYGYTF. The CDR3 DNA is TGTGCCAGCAGCTTCGACCAGGGGGCCTCTGACTATGGCTACACCTTC.

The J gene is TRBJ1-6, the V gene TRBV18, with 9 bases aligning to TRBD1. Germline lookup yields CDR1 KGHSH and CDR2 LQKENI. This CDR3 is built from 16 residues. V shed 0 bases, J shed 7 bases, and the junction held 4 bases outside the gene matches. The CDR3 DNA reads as TGTGCCAGCTCACCACCGGGACAGGGAAGAAATTCACCCCTCCACTTT. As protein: CASSPPGQGRNSPLHF.

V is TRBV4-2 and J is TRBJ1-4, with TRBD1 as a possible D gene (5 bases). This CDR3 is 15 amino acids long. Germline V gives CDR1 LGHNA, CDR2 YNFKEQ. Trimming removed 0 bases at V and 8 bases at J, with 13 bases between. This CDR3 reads CASSQDFGQGEKLFF. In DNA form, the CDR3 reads TGTGCCAGCAGCCAAGATTTCGGGCAGGGAGAAAAACTGTTTTTT.

CDR3 protein: CASSWGFSYEQYV. CDR3 nucleotide sequence: TGTGCCAGCAGTTGGGGGTTCTCTTACGAGCAGTACGTC. The chain couples TRBV27 to TRBJ2-7; D may correspond to TRBD1 or TRBD2 (5 bases each). The CDR3 has 13 amino acids. Trimming pared 4 bases from V and 4 bases from J, leaving 11 bases between. The germline V gene has CDR1 MNHEY and CDR2 SMNVEV (reference sequence).

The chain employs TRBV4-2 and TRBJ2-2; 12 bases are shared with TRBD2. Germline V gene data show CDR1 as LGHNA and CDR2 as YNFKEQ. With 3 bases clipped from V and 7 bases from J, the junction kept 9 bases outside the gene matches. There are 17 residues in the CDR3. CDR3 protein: CASSQYLAGGPNGELFF. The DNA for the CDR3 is TGTGCCAGCAGCCAGTACCTAGCGGGGGGGCCCAACGGGGAGCTGTTTTTT.

The CDR3, as DNA: TGCGCCAGCAGCTTGGTAGCGGGGGCTTACAATGAGCAGTTCTTC. This gives the protein CASSLVAGAYNEQFF. The V gene is TRBV5-1, the J gene TRBJ2-1; the match to TRBD2 covers 9 bases. V trimming: 0 bases; J trimming: 4 bases; junction bases outside the gene matches: 2. Germline V gene data show CDR1 as SGHRS and CDR2 as YFSETQ. The CDR3 loop spans 15 amino acids.

The CDR3 protein is CASSSQRGSGAETQYF. The DNA for the CDR3 is TGTGCCAGCAGCTCCCAACGGGGCTCGGGGGCAGAGACCCAGTACTTC. The chain carries TRBV7-2 and TRBJ2-5; D may be TRBD1 or TRBD2 (6 bases each). Germline V gene lookup returns CDR1 SGHTA and CDR2 FQGNSA. The length of the CDR3 is 16 residues. Deletions cut 4 bases from V and 4 bases from J, with 19 bases between.

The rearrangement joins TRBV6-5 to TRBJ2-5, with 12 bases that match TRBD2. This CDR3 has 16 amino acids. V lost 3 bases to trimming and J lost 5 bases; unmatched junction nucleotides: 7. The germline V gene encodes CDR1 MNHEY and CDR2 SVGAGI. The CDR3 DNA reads TGTGCCAGCAGTTATTCTAGCGGGGGGGCCGGGGAGACCCAGTACTTC. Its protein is CASSYSSGGAGETQYF.

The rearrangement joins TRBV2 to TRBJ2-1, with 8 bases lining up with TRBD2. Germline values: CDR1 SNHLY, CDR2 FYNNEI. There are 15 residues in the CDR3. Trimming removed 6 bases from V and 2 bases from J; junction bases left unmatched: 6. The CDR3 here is CASRGTRITYNEQFF. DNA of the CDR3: TGTGCCAGCAGAGGGACTAGAATAACCTACAATGAGCAGTTCTTC.

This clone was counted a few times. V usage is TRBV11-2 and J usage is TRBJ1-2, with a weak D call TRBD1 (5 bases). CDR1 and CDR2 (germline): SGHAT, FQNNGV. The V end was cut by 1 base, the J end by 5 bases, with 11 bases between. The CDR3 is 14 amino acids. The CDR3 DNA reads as TGTGCCAGCAGCTTAGTGGGGGGACCTTATGGCTACACCTTC. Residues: CASSLVGGPYGYTF.

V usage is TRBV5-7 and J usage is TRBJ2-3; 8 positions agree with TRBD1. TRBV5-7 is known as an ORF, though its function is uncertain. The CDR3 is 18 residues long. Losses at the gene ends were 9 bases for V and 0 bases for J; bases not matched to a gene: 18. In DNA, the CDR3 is TGTGCCATACGACGGGGAGAGACAGGGGTCCATAGCACAGATACGCAGTATTTT. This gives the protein CAIRRGETGVHSTDTQYF.

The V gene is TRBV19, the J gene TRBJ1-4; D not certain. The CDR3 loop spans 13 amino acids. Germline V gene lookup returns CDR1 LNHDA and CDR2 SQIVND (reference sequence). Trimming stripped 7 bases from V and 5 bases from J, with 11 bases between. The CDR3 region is CASTSRTNEKLFF. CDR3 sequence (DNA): TGTGCCAGTACGTCCAGAACAAATGAAAAACTGTTTTTT. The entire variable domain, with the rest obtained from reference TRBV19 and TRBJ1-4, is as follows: DGGITQSPKYLFRKEGQNVTLSCEQNLNHDAMYWYRQDPGQGLRLIYYSQIVNDFQKGDIAEGYSVSREKKESFPLTVTSAQKNPTAFYLCASTSRTNEKLFFGSGTQLSVL.

In DNA, the CDR3 is TGTGCCAGCAGTGAAGCGCGAGACAGGCGGAGTCAGCCCCAGCATTTT. Its protein is CASSEARDRRSQPQHF. The chain employs TRBV6-1 and TRBJ1-5; tentative D call: TRBD1 (6 bases). Trimming cost V 0 bases and J 6 bases, with 15 bases left between them. The germline V gene encodes CDR1 MNHNS and CDR2 SASEGT. CDR3 size: 16 residues.

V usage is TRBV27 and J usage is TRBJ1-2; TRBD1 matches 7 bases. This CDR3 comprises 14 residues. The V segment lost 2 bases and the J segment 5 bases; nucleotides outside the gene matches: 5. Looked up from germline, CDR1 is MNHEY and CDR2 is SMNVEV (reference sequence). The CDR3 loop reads CASSLTQGSYGYTF. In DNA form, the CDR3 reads TGTGCCAGCAGTTTAACACAGGGGAGTTATGGCTACACCTTC.

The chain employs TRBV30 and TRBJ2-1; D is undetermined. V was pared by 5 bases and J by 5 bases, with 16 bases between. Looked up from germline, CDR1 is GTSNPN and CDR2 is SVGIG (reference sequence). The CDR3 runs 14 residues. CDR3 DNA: TGTGCCTGGTCACGCAGAAACCTTAACAATGAGCAGTTCTTC. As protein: CAWSRRNLNNEQFF.

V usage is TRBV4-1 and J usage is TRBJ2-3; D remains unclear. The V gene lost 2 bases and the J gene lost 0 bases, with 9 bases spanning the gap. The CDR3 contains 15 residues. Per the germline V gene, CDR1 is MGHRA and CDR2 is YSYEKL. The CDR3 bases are TGCGCCAGCAGCCAAAGCGCGCATAGCACAGATACGCAGTATTTT. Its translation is CASSQSAHSTDTQYF.

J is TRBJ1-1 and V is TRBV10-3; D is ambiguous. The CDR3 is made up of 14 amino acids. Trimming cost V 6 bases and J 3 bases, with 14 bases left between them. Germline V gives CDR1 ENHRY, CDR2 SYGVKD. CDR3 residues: CAIRGRAWDTEAFF. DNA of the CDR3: TGTGCCATCAGAGGACGGGCATGGGACACTGAAGCTTTCTTT.

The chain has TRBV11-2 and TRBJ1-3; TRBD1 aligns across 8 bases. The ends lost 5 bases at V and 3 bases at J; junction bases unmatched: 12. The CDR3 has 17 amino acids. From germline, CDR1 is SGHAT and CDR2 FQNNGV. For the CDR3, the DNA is TGTGCCAGCAGCCCCCGGACAGGGAAGACTTTTGGAAACACCATATATTTT. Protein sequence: CASSPRTGKTFGNTIYF.

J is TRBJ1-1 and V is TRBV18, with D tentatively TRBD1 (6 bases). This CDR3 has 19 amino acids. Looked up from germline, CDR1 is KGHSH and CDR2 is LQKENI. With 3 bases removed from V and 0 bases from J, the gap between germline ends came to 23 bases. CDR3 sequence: CASSPFPSGRGGLNTEAFF. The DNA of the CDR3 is TGTGCCAGCTCACCTTTTCCCTCCGGCAGGGGCGGATTGAACACTGAAGCTTTCTTT. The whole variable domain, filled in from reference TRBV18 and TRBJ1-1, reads NAGVMQNPRHLVRRRGQEARLRCSPMKGHSHVYWYRQLPEEGLKFMVYLQKENIIDESGMPKERFSAEFPKEGPSILRIQQVVRGDSAAYFCASSPFPSGRGGLNTEAFFGQGTRLTVV.

The CDR3 loop reads CASSYSGDRERAFF. CDR3 nucleotide sequence: TGTGCCAGCAGTTACTCTGGGGACAGGGAAAGGGCTTTCTTT. This chain uses TRBV6-6 with TRBJ1-1; 9 nucleotides match TRBD1. The germline V gene has CDR1 MNHNY and CDR2 SVGAGI (reference sequence). The CDR3 has 14 amino acids. Trimming took 0 bases from V and 11 from J; bases not matched to a gene: 7.

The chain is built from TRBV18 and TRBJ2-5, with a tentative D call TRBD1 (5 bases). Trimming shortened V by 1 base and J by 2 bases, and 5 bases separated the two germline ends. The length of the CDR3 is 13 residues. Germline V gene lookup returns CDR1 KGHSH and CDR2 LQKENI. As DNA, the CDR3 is TGTGCCAGCTCACCACGACAGCAAGAGACCCAGTACTTC. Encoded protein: CASSPRQQETQYF.